These T cell receptor beta chains were read from a single sample in a study of blood T cell repertoires in COVID-19. Clones were read by immunoSEQ multiplex PCR, and TCRdb kept only the in-frame ones, dropping some. This table has 230,000 or so clones, about 88% appearing once. The sample taken for sequencing was peripheral blood. These receptors all stem from a man in his forties or fifties with active or convalescent COVID-19. Both conserved end residues are part of each CDR3. Each record gives: V gene, J gene, CDR3 length, CDR3 protein.

v_gene: TRBV7-3
j_gene: TRBJ1-2
len: 13
CDR3aa: CASSPRGDYGYTF

v_gene: TRBV5-5
j_gene: TRBJ1-2
len: 14
CDR3aa: CASNRRGAVFGYTF

v_gene: TRBV6-6
j_gene: TRBJ1-2
len: 14
CDR3aa: CASARDSANYGYTF

v_gene: TRBV3-1/TRBV3-2
j_gene: TRBJ1-1
len: 14
CDR3aa: CASSRQGLYTEAFF

v_gene: TRBV19
j_gene: TRBJ1-5
len: 15
CDR3aa: CASSPTGNSNQPQHF

v_gene: TRBV30
j_gene: TRBJ1-4
len: 14
CDR3aa: CAWSVPGLKEKLFF

v_gene: TRBV3-1/TRBV3-2
j_gene: TRBJ1-6
len: 14
CDR3aa: CASSLRGISSPLHF

v_gene: TRBV11-3
j_gene: TRBJ2-7
len: 12
CDR3aa: CASSSGGYEQYF

v_gene: TRBV28
j_gene: TRBJ1-3
len: 14
CDR3aa: CASSFRGAADTIYF

v_gene: TRBV6-6
j_gene: TRBJ1-2
len: 14
CDR3aa: CASSRSTGAQGYTF

v_gene: TRBV10-3
j_gene: TRBJ2-3
len: 13
CDR3aa: CATGTGITDTQYF

v_gene: TRBV4-1
j_gene: TRBJ2-2
len: 17
CDR3aa: CASSQPGQGPNTGELFF

v_gene: TRBV5-1
j_gene: TRBJ2-3
len: 18
CDR3aa: CASSLARTGSLQADTQYF

v_gene: TRBV6-2/TRBV6-3
j_gene: TRBJ1-5
len: 12
CDR3aa: CASSPLAQPQHF

v_gene: TRBV30
j_gene: TRBJ1-3
len: 15
CDR3aa: CAWSAGMLRRNTIYF

v_gene: TRBV19
j_gene: TRBJ1-3
len: 13
CDR3aa: CASSMGSSSTIYF

v_gene: TRBV7-2
j_gene: TRBJ1-1
len: 15
CDR3aa: CASSLPGWLGTEAFF

v_gene: TRBV7-2
j_gene: TRBJ2-1
len: 16
CDR3aa: CASSLVGGRGRNEQFF

v_gene: TRBV19
j_gene: TRBJ2-1
len: 15
CDR3aa: CASSISRYSYNEQFF

v_gene: TRBV19
j_gene: TRBJ2-7
len: 15
CDR3aa: CASSPQRTGRNEQYF